The rows below give T cell receptor beta chains drawn from one sample of a study of T cell responses to AZD1222 COVID-19 vaccine. Libraries were prepared by immunoSEQ multiplex PCR; TCRdb keeps only in-frame clonotypes and omits some of them. Among tens of thousands of clones listed, roughly 89% were seen once. The sequencing here drew on peripheral blood, taken on day 0 of AZD1222 vaccination. The receptors derive from an adult in good health. Both conserved end residues are part of each CDR3. Each record gives: V gene, clone size, J gene, D gene, CDR3 protein, CDR3 DNA. A D gene is named only where the DNA matches it firmly. Clone size is not always given. Where it is, it says once, few, many or a class for expanded clones.

V: TRBV11-2
size: NA
J: TRBJ1-6
D: NA
CDR3: CASSPRGAGSPLHF
DNA: TGTGCCAGCAGCCCTCGGGGGGCTGGTTCACCCCTCCACTTT

V: TRBV6-2/TRBV6-3
size: NA
J: TRBJ1-1
D: NA
CDR3: CASSRRGNTEAFF
DNA: TGTGCCAGCAGTCGGAGGGGCAACACTGAAGCTTTCTTT

V: TRBV19
size: NA
J: TRBJ1-6
D: NA
CDR3: CASSSRGRDSPLHF
DNA: TGTGCCAGTAGTAGTAGGGGTCGGGATTCACCCCTCCACTTT

V: TRBV7-3
size: NA
J: TRBJ1-1
D: NA
CDR3: CASSFLENTEAFF
DNA: TGTGCCAGCAGCTTCCTGGAGAACACTGAAGCTTTCTTT

V: TRBV27
size: NA
J: TRBJ2-7
D: TRBD1
CDR3: CASTATGEDEQYF
DNA: TGTGCCAGCACCGCGACAGGGGAGGACGAGCAGTACTTC

V: TRBV7-2
size: NA
J: TRBJ2-1
D: TRBD2
CDR3: CASSQGLEGNEQFF
DNA: TGTGCCAGCAGCCAAGGACTAGAAGGCAATGAGCAGTTCTTC

V: TRBV6-5
size: NA
J: TRBJ1-5
D: TRBD1
CDR3: CASRTGNQPQHF
DNA: TGTGCCAGCAGGACAGGGAATCAGCCCCAGCATTTT

V: TRBV5-1
size: NA
J: TRBJ2-1
D: TRBD1
CDR3: CASSFSRAGTDNEQFF
DNA: TGCGCCAGCAGCTTCAGCCGGGCAGGGACAGACAATGAGCAGTTCTTC

V: TRBV5-1
size: NA
J: TRBJ2-7
D: NA
CDR3: CASSRDRTYEQYF
DNA: TGCGCCAGCAGCCGCGACAGAACCTACGAGCAGTACTTC

V: TRBV5-1
size: NA
J: TRBJ1-1
D: TRBD1
CDR3: CASSTRDSMNTEAFF
DNA: TGCGCCAGCAGCACCAGGGACAGTATGAACACTGAAGCTTTCTTT

V: TRBV7-9
size: NA
J: TRBJ2-1
D: NA
CDR3: CASRPRSNEQFF
DNA: TGTGCCAGCAGGCCGAGGAGCAATGAGCAGTTCTTC

V: TRBV7-2
size: once
J: TRBJ2-5
D: NA
CDR3: CASRYVPTGQETQYF
DNA: TGTGCCAGCCGATACGTTCCGACAGGACAGGAGACCCAGTACTTC

V: TRBV5-5
size: NA
J: TRBJ1-2
D: TRBD1
CDR3: CASSLEGQGSRGYTF
DNA: TGTGCCAGCAGCTTGGAAGGACAGGGTTCGAGGGGCTACACCTTC

V: TRBV7-6
size: NA
J: TRBJ2-7
D: NA
CDR3: CASSLEGRQAFTYEQYF
DNA: TGTGCCAGCAGCTTAGAGGGTCGGCAGGCCTTTACCTACGAGCAGTACTTC

V: TRBV28
size: NA
J: TRBJ1-2
D: TRBD1
CDR3: CASSSGGGNYGYTF
DNA: TGTGCCAGCAGTTCAGGGGGCGGGAACTATGGCTACACCTTC

V: TRBV7-2
size: NA
J: TRBJ1-6
D: TRBD1
CDR3: CASSPRQGGTGSPLHF
DNA: TGTGCCAGCAGCCCTCGACAGGGAGGAACTGGATCACCCCTCCACTTT

V: TRBV6-5
size: NA
J: TRBJ1-1
D: NA
CDR3: CASSPSEQLGAEAFF
DNA: TGTGCCAGCAGTCCCTCCGAGCAGCTGGGCGCTGAAGCTTTCTTT

V: TRBV7-2
size: few
J: TRBJ2-3
D: NA
CDR3: CASSLQGTTDTQYF
DNA: TGTGCCAGCAGCTTACAGGGGACCACAGATACGCAGTATTTT

V: TRBV7-9
size: NA
J: TRBJ1-1
D: NA
CDR3: CASSLPQDLNTEAFF
DNA: TGTGCCAGCAGCTTACCCCAGGACCTGAACACTGAAGCTTTCTTT

V: TRBV7-3
size: NA
J: TRBJ2-1
D: NA
CDR3: CASSQGSQRRSYNEQFF
DNA: TGTGCCAGCAGCCAAGGAAGCCAAAGGAGGTCCTACAATGAGCAGTTCTTC

V: TRBV7-8
size: once
J: TRBJ1-1
D: NA
CDR3: CASLPIFRQRNTEAFF
DNA: TGTGCCAGCCTCCCGATATTTCGGCAGCGGAACACTGAAGCTTTCTTT

V: TRBV19
size: NA
J: TRBJ2-1
D: NA
CDR3: CASSIEQNVHLGNEQFF
DNA: TGTGCCAGTAGTATAGAACAGAATGTCCATCTGGGCAATGAGCAGTTCTTC

V: TRBV7-2
size: once
J: TRBJ2-3
D: TRBD2
CDR3: CASASGGADTQYF
DNA: TGTGCCAGCGCTAGCGGGGGGGCAGATACGCAGTATTTT

V: TRBV7-6
size: NA
J: TRBJ1-4
D: NA
CDR3: CASSPQGYERNEKLFF
DNA: TGTGCCAGCAGCCCACAGGGTTATGAGCGGAATGAAAAACTGTTTTTT

V: TRBV6-6
size: NA
J: TRBJ1-5
D: TRBD1
CDR3: CASSGGRQGQSVYSNQPQHF
DNA: TGTGCCAGCAGCGGGGGCCGACAGGGTCAATCCGTCTATAGCAATCAGCCCCAGCATTTT

V: TRBV11-2
size: NA
J: TRBJ2-4
D: NA
CDR3: CASSLDPGNRAKNIQYF
DNA: TGTGCCAGCAGCTTAGATCCCGGGAATCGAGCCAAAAACATTCAGTACTTC

V: TRBV11-2
size: once
J: TRBJ2-7
D: NA
CDR3: CASSLEQGSYYEQYF
DNA: TGTGCCAGCAGCTTAGAGCAGGGCTCCTACTACGAGCAGTACTTC

V: TRBV5-5
size: NA
J: TRBJ1-1
D: NA
CDR3: CASSFVLRNTEAFF
DNA: TGTGCCAGCAGCTTCGTTCTGAGGAACACTGAAGCTTTCTTT

V: TRBV27
size: NA
J: TRBJ2-7
D: NA
CDR3: CASRRPGQLYEQYF
DNA: TGTGCCAGCAGAAGACCGGGACAACTCTACGAGCAGTACTTC

V: TRBV12-5
size: NA
J: TRBJ1-1
D: TRBD1
CDR3: CASGLGPPGTGMNTEAFF
DNA: TGTGCTAGTGGTTTGGGGCCACCCGGGACAGGGATGAACACTGAAGCTTTCTTT

V: TRBV7-6
size: NA
J: TRBJ2-7
D: TRBD1
CDR3: CASSQGQGRNREQYF
DNA: TGTGCCAGCAGCCAGGGACAGGGGCGGAATCGCGAGCAGTACTTC

V: TRBV5-1
size: NA
J: TRBJ2-1
D: TRBD2
CDR3: CASSLASGAPYNEQFF
DNA: TGCGCCAGCAGCTTAGCTAGCGGGGCACCCTACAATGAGCAGTTCTTC

V: TRBV28
size: NA
J: TRBJ1-5
D: NA
CDR3: CASSLSRPWNNQPQHF
DNA: TGTGCCAGCAGTTTATCCCGGCCGTGGAACAATCAGCCCCAGCATTTT

V: TRBV6-5
size: once
J: TRBJ2-7
D: NA
CDR3: CASTTMGAGTYEQYF
DNA: TGTGCCAGCACCACCATGGGCGCAGGGACCTACGAGCAGTACTTC

V: TRBV7-9
size: NA
J: TRBJ1-2
D: NA
CDR3: CASSRTDPYGYTF
DNA: TGTGCCAGCAGCCGAACGGATCCCTATGGCTACACCTTC

V: TRBV4-3
size: medium-sized
J: TRBJ2-1
D: NA
CDR3: CASSQDRGSYSYNEQFF
DNA: TGCGCCAGCAGCCAAGATAGGGGGAGCTACTCCTACAATGAGCAGTTCTTC

V: TRBV7-2
size: once
J: TRBJ2-4
D: NA
CDR3: CASSFQTAKNIQYF
DNA: TGTGCCAGCAGCTTCCAAACAGCCAAAAACATTCAGTACTTC

V: TRBV5-1
size: NA
J: TRBJ1-6
D: NA
CDR3: CASSFRPGQNSPLHF
DNA: TGCGCCAGCAGCTTTAGGCCGGGCCAAAATTCACCCCTCCACTTT

V: TRBV11-3
size: NA
J: TRBJ2-1
D: NA
CDR3: CASSRLGSYNEQFF
DNA: TGTGCCAGCAGCCGTCTAGGCTCCTACAATGAGCAGTTCTTC

V: TRBV9
size: once
J: TRBJ2-1
D: TRBD1
CDR3: CASSVSWTGEAEQFF
DNA: TGTGCCAGCAGCGTATCCTGGACAGGGGAGGCTGAGCAGTTCTTC

V: TRBV4-1
size: few
J: TRBJ2-7
D: NA
CDR3: CASSQGESGLYF
DNA: TGCGCCAGCAGCCAAGGGGAGTCGGGACTGTACTTC

V: TRBV7-3
size: NA
J: TRBJ2-7
D: TRBD1
CDR3: CASSRGQGNAYEQYF
DNA: TGTGCCAGCAGCCGCGGACAGGGGAACGCCTACGAGCAGTACTTC

V: TRBV7-2
size: NA
J: TRBJ1-1
D: NA
CDR3: CASSSDRTNTEAFF
DNA: TGTGCCAGCAGCTCCGACAGAACGAACACTGAAGCTTTCTTT

V: TRBV6-5
size: NA
J: TRBJ1-1
D: NA
CDR3: CASIKWGGPTEAFF
DNA: TGTGCCAGCATCAAATGGGGGGGGCCCACTGAAGCTTTCTTT

V: TRBV21-1
size: NA
J: TRBJ1-5
D: NA
CDR3: CASSKYSAYNQPQHF
DNA: TGTGCCAGCAGCAAATACTCCGCCTACAATCAGCCCCAGCATTTT

V: TRBV6-2/TRBV6-3
size: NA
J: TRBJ1-2
D: NA
CDR3: CASSYNYGTGLIYTF
DNA: TGTGCCAGCAGTTACAACTACGGGACGGGTCTAATCTACACCTTC

V: TRBV7-9
size: NA
J: TRBJ1-2
D: NA
CDR3: CASSFPRTEAHYGYTF
DNA: TGTGCCAGCAGCTTCCCAAGGACAGAGGCCCACTATGGCTACACCTTC

V: TRBV27
size: NA
J: TRBJ2-1
D: NA
CDR3: CASSLIVTQNEQFF
DNA: TGTGCCAGCAGTTTAATTGTAACTCAGAATGAGCAGTTCTTC

V: TRBV6-6
size: NA
J: TRBJ1-3
D: NA
CDR3: CASSPAGATGNTIYF
DNA: TGTGCCAGCAGCCCCGCAGGGGCCACTGGAAACACCATATATTTT

V: TRBV6-5
size: NA
J: TRBJ2-7
D: TRBD1
CDR3: CASSLDRVASYEQYF
DNA: TGTGCCAGCAGTCTGGACAGGGTCGCGTCCTACGAGCAGTACTTC

V: TRBV6-6
size: NA
J: TRBJ2-7
D: TRBD1
CDR3: CASSYEQGSSYEQYF
DNA: TGTGCCAGCAGTTACGAACAGGGGAGCTCCTACGAGCAGTACTTC